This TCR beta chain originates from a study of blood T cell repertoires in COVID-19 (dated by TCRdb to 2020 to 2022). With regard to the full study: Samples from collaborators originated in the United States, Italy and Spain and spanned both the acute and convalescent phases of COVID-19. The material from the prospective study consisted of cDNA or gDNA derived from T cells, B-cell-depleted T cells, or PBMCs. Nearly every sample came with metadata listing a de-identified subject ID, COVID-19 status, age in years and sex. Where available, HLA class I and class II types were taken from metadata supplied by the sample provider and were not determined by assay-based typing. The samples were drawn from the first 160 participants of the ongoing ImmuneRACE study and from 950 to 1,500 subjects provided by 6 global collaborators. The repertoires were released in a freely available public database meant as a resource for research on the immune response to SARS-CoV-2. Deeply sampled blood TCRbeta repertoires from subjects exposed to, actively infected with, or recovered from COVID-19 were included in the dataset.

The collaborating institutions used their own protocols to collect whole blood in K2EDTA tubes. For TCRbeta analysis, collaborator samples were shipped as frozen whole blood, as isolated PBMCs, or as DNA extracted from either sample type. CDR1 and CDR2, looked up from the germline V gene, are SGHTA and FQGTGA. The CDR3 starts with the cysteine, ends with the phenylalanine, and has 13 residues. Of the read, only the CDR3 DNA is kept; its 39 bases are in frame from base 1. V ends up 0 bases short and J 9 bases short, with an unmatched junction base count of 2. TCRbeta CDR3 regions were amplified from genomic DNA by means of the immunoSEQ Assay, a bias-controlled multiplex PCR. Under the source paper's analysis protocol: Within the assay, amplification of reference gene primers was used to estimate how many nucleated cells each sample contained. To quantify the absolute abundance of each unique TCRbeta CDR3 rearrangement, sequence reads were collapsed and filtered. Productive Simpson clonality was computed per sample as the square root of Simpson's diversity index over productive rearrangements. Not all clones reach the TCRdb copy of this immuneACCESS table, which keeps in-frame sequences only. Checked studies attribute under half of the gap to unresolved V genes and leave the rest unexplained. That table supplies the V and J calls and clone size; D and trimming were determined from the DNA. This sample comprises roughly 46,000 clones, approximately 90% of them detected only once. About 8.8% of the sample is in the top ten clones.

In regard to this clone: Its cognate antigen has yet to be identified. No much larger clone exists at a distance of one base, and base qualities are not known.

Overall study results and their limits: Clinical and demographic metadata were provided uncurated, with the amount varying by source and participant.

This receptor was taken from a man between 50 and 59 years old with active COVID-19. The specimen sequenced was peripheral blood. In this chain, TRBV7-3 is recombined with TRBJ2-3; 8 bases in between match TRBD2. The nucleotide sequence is TGTGCCAGCAGCTTAACCCAGCGGGGGACGCAGTATTTT. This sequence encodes CASSLTQRGTQYF. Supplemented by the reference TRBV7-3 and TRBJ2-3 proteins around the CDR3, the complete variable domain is GAGVSQTPSNKVTEKGKYVELRCDPISGHTALYWYRQSLGQGPEFLIYFQGTGAADDSGLPNDRFFAVRPEGSVSTLKIQRTERGDSAVYLCASSLTQRGTQYFGPGTRLTVL.